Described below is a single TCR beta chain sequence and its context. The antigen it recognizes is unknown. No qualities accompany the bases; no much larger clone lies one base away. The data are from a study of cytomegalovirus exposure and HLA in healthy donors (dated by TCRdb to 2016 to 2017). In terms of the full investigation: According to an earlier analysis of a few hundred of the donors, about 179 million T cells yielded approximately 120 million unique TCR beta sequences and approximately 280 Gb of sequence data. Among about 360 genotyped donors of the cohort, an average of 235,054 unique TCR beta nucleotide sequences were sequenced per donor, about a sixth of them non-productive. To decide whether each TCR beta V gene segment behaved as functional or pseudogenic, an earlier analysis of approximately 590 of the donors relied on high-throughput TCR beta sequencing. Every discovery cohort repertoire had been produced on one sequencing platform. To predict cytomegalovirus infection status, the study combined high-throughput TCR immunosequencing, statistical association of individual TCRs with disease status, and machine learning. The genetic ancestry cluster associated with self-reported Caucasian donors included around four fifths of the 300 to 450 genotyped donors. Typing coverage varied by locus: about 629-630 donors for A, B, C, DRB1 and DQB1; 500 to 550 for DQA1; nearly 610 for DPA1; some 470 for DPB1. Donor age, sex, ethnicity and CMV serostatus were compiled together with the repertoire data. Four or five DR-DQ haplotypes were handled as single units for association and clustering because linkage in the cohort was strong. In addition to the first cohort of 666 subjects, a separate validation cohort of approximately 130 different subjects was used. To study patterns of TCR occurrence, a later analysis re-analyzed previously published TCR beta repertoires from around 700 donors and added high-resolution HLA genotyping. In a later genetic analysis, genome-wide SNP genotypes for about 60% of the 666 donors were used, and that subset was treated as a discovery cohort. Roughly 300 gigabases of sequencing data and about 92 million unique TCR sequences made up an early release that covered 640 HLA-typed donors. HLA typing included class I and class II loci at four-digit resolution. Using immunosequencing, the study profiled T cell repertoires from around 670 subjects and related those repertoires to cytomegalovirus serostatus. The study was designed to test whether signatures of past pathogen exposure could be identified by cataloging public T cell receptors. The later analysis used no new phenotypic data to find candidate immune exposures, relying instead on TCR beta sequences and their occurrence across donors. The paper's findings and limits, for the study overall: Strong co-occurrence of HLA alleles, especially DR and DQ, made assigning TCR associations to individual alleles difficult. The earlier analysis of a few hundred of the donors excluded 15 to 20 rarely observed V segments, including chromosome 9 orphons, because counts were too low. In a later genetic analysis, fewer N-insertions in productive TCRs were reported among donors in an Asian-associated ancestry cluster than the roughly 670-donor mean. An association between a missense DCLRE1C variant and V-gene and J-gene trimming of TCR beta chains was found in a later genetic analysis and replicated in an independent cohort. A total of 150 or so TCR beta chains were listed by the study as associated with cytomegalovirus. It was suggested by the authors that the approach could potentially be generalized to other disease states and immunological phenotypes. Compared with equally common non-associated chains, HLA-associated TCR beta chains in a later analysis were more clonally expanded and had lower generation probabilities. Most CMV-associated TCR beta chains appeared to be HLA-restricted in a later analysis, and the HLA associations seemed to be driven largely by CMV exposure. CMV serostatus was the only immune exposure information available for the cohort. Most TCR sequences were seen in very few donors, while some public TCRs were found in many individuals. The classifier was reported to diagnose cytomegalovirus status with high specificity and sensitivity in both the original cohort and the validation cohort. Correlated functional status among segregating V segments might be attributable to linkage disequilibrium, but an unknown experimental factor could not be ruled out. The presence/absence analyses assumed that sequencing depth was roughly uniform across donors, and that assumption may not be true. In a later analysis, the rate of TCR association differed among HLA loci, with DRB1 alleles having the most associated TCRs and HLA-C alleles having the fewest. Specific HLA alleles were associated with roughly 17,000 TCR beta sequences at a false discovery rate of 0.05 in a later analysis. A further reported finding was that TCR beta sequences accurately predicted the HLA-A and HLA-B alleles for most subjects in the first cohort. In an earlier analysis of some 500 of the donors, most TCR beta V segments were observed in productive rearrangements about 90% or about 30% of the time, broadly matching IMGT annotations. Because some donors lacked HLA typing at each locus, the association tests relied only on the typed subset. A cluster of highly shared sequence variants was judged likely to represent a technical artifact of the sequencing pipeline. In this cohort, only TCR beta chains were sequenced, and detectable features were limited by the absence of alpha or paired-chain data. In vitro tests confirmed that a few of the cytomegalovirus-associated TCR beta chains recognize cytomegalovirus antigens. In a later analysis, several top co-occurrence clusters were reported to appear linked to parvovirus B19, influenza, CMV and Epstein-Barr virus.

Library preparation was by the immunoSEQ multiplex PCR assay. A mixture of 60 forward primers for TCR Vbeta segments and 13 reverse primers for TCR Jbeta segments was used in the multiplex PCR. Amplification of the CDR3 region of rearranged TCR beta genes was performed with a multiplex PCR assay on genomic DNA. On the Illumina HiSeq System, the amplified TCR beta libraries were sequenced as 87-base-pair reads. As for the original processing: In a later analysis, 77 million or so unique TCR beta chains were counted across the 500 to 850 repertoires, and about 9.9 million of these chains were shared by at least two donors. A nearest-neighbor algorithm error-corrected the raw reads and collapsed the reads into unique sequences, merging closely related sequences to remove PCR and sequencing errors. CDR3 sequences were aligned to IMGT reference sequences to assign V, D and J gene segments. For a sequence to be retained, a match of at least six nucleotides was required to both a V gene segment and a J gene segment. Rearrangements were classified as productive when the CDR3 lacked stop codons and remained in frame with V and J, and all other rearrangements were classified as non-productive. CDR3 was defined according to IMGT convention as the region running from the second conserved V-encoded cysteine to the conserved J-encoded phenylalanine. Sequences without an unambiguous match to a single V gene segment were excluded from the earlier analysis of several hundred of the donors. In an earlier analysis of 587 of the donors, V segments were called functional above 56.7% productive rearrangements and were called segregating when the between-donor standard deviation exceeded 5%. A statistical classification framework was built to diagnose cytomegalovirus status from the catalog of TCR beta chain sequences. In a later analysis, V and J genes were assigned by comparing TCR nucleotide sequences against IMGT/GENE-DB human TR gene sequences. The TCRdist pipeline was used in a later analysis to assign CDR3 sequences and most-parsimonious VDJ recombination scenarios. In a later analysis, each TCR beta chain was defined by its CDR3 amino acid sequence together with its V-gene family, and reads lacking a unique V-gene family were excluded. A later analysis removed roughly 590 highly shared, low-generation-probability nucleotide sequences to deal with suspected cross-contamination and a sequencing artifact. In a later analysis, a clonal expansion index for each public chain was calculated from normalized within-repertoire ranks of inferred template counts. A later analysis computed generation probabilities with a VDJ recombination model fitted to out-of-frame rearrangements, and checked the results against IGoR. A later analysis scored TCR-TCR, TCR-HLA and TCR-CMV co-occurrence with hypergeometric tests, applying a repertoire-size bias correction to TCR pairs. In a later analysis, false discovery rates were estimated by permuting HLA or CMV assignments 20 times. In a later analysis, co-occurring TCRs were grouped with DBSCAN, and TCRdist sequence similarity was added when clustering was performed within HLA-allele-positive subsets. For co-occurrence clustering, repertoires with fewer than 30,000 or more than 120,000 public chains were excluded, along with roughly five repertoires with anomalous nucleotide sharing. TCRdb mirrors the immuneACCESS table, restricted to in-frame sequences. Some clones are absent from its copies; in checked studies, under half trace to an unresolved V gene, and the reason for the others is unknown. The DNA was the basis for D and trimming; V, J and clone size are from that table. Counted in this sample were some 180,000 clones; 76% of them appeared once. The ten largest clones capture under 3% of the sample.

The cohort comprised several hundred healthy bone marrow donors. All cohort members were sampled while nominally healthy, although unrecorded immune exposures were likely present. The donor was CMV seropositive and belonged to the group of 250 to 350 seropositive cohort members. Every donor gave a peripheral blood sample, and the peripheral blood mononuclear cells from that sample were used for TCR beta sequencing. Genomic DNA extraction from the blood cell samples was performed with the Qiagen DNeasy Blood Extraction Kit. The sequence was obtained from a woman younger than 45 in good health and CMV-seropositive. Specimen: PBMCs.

The DNA reads as follows: TGCGCCAGCAGCTCGGTAGCGGGCAACGGGGATACGCAGTATTTT. It translates to CASSSVAGNGDTQYF. The rearranged chain carries TRBV5-1 and TRBJ2-3; 7 bases in the middle match TRBD2. Based on the germline V gene, the CDR1 and CDR2 sequences are SGHRS and YFSETQ. At the junction V is shortened by 3 bases and J by 6 bases; bases outside the gene matches: 10. The CDR3 holds 15 amino acids from the cysteine to the phenylalanine. Solely the CDR3 DNA is kept, with 45 bases framed from the first base.